This T cell receptor beta chain was captured by sequencing in a study of T cells expressing NK-cell markers. At the level of the study: The authors derived TCR beta repertoires from sorted CD3+CD56+NKG2C+, CD3+CD56+NKG2C- and CD3+CD56-NKG2C+ T cells.

Template switching by 5'RACE with UMIs generated the TCR beta cDNA. One entry per CDR3 protein, without DNA, is what TCRdb gives after re-calling the 5' RACE reads. The sample totals approximately 550,000 distinct CDR3 sequences. Germline V gene sequence: CDR1 DFQATT, CDR2 SNEGSKA (reference sequence). The CDR3 has 12 residues. The receptor's source is a man younger than 35 in good health. Sequencing was performed on blood T cells: a sorted CD56 or NKG2C T cell subset, CD4+ or CD8+ T cells, or bulk PBMC T cells (not recorded which). The gene calls are TRBV20-1 and TRBJ2-1. The CDR3 here is CSASLTSDEQFF.